Listed below are T cell receptor beta chains from one sample, sequenced in a study of OX40 agonist ivuxolimab in advanced cancers. Method: immunoSEQ multiplex PCR; TCRdb's copy keeps in-frame clones and lacks some. The sample consists of some 32,000 clones, around 83% of them appearing once. The starting material was CD4+ or CD8+ T cells sorted from blood, obtained in a trial of the OX40 agonist ivuxolimab. All receptors come from an adult with an advanced solid tumor such as melanoma, head and neck, liver or kidney cancer. The conserved cysteine and the conserved F or W are not part of the CDR3 here.

TRBV2 | ASSEGTTRGEQF
TRBV4-1 | ASSQDRFRRDENGYT
TRBV5-1 | ASSSPGGREQY
TRBV27 | ASSLGGLPSSYEQY
TRBV6-1 | ASTLAGWSGTEAF
TRBV4-1 | ASSQDREQLQQRTEAF
TRBV9 | ASSVRDRVVYGYT
TRBV7-9 | ASSPPSEGRRGYT
TRBV19 | ASSAGTKERYEQY
TRBV6-5 | ASREMEGNQETQY